This passage covers 3 T cell receptor beta chains from one sample sequenced in a study of response to subunit inactivated influenza vaccine. A single record per CDR3 protein comes from TCRdb applying MiXCR to the RT-PCR reads. The sample has about 650,000 distinct CDR3 sequences, 15% to 18% seen once. This material consisted of PBMCs from blood, taken 11 to 12 days after vaccination. The receptors shown here come from a man between 50 and 59 years old who received an inactivated influenza vaccine.

The chain employs TRBV7-9 and TRBJ1-2, with D perhaps matching TRBD1 (5 bases). This CDR3 has 12 amino acids. V was shortened by 10 bases and J by 6 bases, with 15 bases between the two germline ends. Germline assignment: CDR1 SEHNR and CDR2 FQNEAQ (reference sequence). The CDR3 DNA reads TGTGCCACAACGGGACGGAAGAATGGCTACACCTTC. Protein: CATTGRKNGYTF.

The chain uses TRBV5-1 and TRBJ1-6, with a possible D match to TRBD1 (5 bases). CDR3 length: 15 residues. From germline, CDR1 is SGHRS and CDR2 YFSETQ. V dropped 0 bases and J dropped 10 bases, with 14 bases sitting between them. The CDR3 DNA follows: TGCGCCAGCAGCTTGGCGGCAGGGAGTTACTCACCCCTCCACTTT. Translating gives CASSLAAGSYSPLHF.

This clonotype was seen a few times. The rearrangement joins TRBV5-1 to TRBJ2-5; 13 bases match TRBD2. The CDR3 totals 18 residues. The V segment lost 4 bases and the J segment 5 bases; nucleotides outside the gene matches: 14. Germline CDR1 and CDR2: SGHRS and YFSETQ. In DNA, the CDR3 is TGCGCCAGCAGCCGCAATCCGGGACTAGCGGGATCGGATGAGACCCAGTACTTC. It translates to CASSRNPGLAGSDETQYF.